This paragraph covers one TCR beta chain sequence. The PCR ran on 60 Vbeta and 13 Jbeta primers. Sequencing was performed with immunoSEQ multiplex PCR; in TCRdb, only in-frame clones are kept and a portion is missing. The sample's table shows approximately 61,000 clones. The CDR3 sequence is 11 residues long. V gave up 6 bases and J gave up 7 bases; unmatched junction bases: 3. Germline CDR1 is SQVTM and CDR2 is ANQGSEA. The source of the sample is a study of cytomegalovirus exposure and HLA in healthy donors. The chain combines TRBV29-1 with TRBJ2-4; 7 bases are shared with TRBD2. This receptor was obtained from a young woman in good health and CMV-seronegative. Material: PBMCs. CDR3 sequence (DNA): TGCAGCGTGGGGCGGGGGAACATTCAGTACTTC. Its protein is CSVGRGNIQYF.